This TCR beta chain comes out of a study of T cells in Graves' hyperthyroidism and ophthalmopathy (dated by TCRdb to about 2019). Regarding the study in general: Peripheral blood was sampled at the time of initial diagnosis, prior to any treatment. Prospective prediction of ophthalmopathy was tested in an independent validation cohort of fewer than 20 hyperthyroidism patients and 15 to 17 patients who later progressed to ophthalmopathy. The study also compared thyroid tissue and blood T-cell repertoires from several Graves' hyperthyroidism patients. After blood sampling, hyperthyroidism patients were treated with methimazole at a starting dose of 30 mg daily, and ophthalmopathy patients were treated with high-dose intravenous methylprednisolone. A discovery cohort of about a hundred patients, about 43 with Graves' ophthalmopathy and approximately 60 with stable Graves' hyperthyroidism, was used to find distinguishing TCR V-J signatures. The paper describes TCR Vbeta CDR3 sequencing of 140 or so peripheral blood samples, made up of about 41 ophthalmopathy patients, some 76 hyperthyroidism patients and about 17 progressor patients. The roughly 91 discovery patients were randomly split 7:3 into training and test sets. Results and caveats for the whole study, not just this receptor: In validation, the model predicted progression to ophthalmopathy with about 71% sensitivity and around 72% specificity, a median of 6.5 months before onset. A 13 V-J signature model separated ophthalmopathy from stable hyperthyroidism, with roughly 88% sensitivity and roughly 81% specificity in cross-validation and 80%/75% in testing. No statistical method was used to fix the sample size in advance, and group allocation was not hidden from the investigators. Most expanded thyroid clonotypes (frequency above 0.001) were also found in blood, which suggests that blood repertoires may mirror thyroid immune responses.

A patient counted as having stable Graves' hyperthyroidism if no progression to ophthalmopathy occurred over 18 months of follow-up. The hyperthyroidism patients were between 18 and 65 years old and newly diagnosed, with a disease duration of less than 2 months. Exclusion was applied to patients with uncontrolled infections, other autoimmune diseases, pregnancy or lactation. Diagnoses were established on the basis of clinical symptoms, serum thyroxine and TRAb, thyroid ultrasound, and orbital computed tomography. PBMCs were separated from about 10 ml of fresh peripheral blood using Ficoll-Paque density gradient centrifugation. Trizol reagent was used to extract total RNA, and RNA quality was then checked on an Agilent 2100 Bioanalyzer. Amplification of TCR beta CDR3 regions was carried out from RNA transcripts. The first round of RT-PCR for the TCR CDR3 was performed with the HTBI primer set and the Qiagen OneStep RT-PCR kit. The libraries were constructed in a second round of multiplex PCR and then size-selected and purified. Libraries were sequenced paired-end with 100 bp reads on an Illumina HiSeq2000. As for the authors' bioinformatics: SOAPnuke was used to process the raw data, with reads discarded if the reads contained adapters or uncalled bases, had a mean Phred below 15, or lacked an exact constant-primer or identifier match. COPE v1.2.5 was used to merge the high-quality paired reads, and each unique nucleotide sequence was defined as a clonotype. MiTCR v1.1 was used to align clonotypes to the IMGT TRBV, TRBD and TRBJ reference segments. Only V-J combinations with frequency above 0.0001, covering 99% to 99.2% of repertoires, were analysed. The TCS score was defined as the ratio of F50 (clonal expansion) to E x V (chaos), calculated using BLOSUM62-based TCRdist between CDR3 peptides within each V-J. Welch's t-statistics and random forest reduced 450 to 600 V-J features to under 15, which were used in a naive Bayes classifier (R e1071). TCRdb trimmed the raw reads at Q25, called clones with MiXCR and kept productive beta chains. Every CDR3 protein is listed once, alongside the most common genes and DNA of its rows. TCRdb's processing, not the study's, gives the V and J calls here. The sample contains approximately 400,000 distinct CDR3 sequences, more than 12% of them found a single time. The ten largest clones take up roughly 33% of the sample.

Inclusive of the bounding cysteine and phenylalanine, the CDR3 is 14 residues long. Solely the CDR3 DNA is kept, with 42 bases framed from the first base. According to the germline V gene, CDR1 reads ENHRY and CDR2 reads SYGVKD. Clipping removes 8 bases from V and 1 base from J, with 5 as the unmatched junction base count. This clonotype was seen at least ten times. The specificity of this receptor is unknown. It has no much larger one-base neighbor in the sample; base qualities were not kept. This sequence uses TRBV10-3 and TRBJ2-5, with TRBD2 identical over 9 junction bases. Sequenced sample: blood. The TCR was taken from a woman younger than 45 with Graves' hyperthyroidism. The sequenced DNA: TGTGCCATCTCCAGCGGGAGGTCCCAAGAGACCCAGTACTTC. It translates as CAISSGRSQETQYF.